The 19 T cell receptor beta chains below were found in one sample sequenced in a study of blood T cell repertoires in COVID-19. Here immunoSEQ multiplex PCR was the method, and the copy in TCRdb shows in-frame clones only, minus some. The sample contains approximately 190,000 clones, under 90% of which appear only once. The material sequenced was peripheral blood. All receptors derive from a man younger than 45 with active or convalescent COVID-19.

A single count supports this clone. CDR3: CAISQTSASSYNEQFF. For the CDR3, the DNA is TGTGCCATCAGCCAGACTAGCGCGAGCTCCTACAATGAGCAGTTCTTC. The V and J genes are TRBV10-3 and TRBJ2-1; 8 bases agree with TRBD2. Trimming removed 6 bases from V and 0 bases from J; junction bases left unmatched: 7. This CDR3 region has 16 residues. The germline V gene encodes CDR1 ENHRY and CDR2 SYGVKD.

The J gene is TRBJ2-1, the V gene TRBV1; TRBD2 reflects the table's D call only, with no check against the DNA. TRBV1 is recorded as a pseudogene. The CDR3 consists of 14 residues. The CDR3 is CTSSRGPTSTEQFF. CDR3 DNA sequence: TGCACCAGCAGCCGCGGGCCTACCTCCACTGAGCAGTTCTTC.

The chain carries TRBV21-1 and TRBJ1-3. TRBV21-1 is termed a pseudogene. The CDR3 loop spans 15 amino acids. The chain's CDR3 is CASSARRGAGNTIYF. The CDR3 DNA reads as TGTGCCAGCAGCGCGCGACGGGGGGCTGGAAACACCATATATTTT.

The rearrangement uses TRBV9 and TRBJ1-1; 7 positions match TRBD1. CDR1 and CDR2 (germline): SGDLS, YYNGEE. The trim removed 2 bases at V and 1 base at J, leaving 5 bases unmatched. The CDR3 is 15 amino acids. The CDR3 DNA reads as TGTGCCAGCAGCGTCAGTTACAGGGGGAACACTGAAGCTTTCTTT. This gives the protein CASSVSYRGNTEAFF.

This clone appeared a single time. CDR3 DNA: TGTGCCAGTAGTATAAGCGGGAGTGGAAAGACCCAGTACTTC. The encoded protein is CASSISGSGKTQYF. This chain joins TRBV19 and TRBJ2-5, with 8 positions matching TRBD2. Per the germline V gene, CDR1 is LNHDA and CDR2 is SQIVND (reference sequence). The CDR3 has 14 residues. V lost 2 bases to trimming and J lost 6 bases; unmatched junction nucleotides: 5.

The V and J genes are TRBV6-2 or TRBV6-3 and TRBJ1-2; D might be TRBD1 (6 bases). The CDR3 is 13 residues long. Germline CDR1 and CDR2: MNHEY and SVGEGT. V lost 5 bases to trimming and J lost 3 bases, with 10 bases between them. The chain's CDR3 is CASSQTGYYGYTF. The CDR3 nucleotides are TGTGCCAGCAGTCAAACAGGGTACTATGGCTACACCTTC.

The table lists this clone with a few counts. The chain combines TRBV19 with TRBJ1-3; the D gene is possibly TRBD1 (6 bases). Germline assignment: CDR1 LNHDA and CDR2 SQIVND (reference sequence). V gave up 3 bases and J gave up 3 bases, with 9 bases separating them. The CDR3 runs to 14 residues. In DNA, the CDR3 is TGTGCCAGTAGTATGACAGGAGGTGGAAACACCATATATTTT. It encodes CASSMTGGGNTIYF.

V gene TRBV18 combines with J gene TRBJ2-2; TRBD2 agrees at 9 bases. The CDR3 extends over 16 amino acids. Germline trimming cut 5 bases from V and 2 bases from J; bases unmatched to any gene: 6. The V gene's germline CDR1 is KGHSH and CDR2 LQKENI. Written as DNA, the CDR3 is TGTGCCAGCTCATCCAAGCGGGAGGACAACACCGGGGAGCTGTTTTTT. Translation: CASSSKREDNTGELFF.

The chain couples TRBV5-8 to TRBJ1-2, with a tentative D call TRBD1 (6 bases). The V end was cut by 1 base, the J end by 6 bases, with 22 bases between. Germline loops: CDR1 SGHTS, CDR2 YDEGEE. The CDR3 has 17 residues. The CDR3 loop is CASSLSGGRDLIHGYTF. The CDR3 DNA reads as TGTGCCAGCAGCTTGTCGGGGGGCCGGGACCTTATCCATGGCTACACCTTC.

The chain carries TRBV4-1 and TRBJ2-7, with D possibly matching TRBD1 (6 bases). The germline V gene has CDR1 MGHRA and CDR2 YSYEKL. This CDR3 is built from 15 residues. V lost 3 bases to trimming and J lost 6 bases, with 18 bases between them. This CDR3 reads CASSHSLGTTLEQYV. CDR3 DNA: TGCGCCAGCAGCCATTCACTCGGGACAACGCTCGAGCAGTACGTC.

V usage is TRBV5-1 and J usage is TRBJ2-3; no clear D gene. The CDR3 spans 11 residues. Germline V gene sequence: CDR1 SGHRS, CDR2 YFSETQ. V lost 3 bases, J lost 9 bases, and 8 bases lay in between. CDR3 sequence (DNA): TGCGCCAGCAGCTCTCCTCGGACGCAGTATTTT. Encoded protein: CASSSPRTQYF. Based on the CDR3 plus reference TRBV5-1 and TRBJ2-3, the full variable domain is KAGVTQTPRYLIKTRGQQVTLSCSPISGHRSVSWYQQTPGQGLQFLFEYFSETQRNKGNFPGRFSGRQFSNSRSEMNVSTLELGDSALYLCASSSPRTQYFGPGTRLTVL.

The chain recombines TRBV27 with TRBJ1-6, with TRBD1 as a possible D gene (5 bases). Germline CDR1 and CDR2: MNHEY and SMNVEV (reference sequence). This CDR3 contains 13 residues. The germline V and J ends were trimmed by 6 bases and 6 bases, with 9 bases remaining between them. The CDR3 loop reads CASSDSINSPLHF. CDR3 sequence (DNA): TGTGCCAGCAGCGACAGCATTAATTCACCCCTCCACTTT.

CDR3 sequence (DNA): TGTGCCAGCAGCTCGAGGACAGATACTGAAGCTTTCTTT. It translates to CASSSRTDTEAFF. This chain uses TRBV9 with TRBJ1-1; D is possibly TRBD1 (6 bases). Germline V gives CDR1 SGDLS, CDR2 YYNGEE. V lost 4 bases and J 5 bases, leaving 12 bases between the germline ends. The CDR3 extends over 13 amino acids. The full variable domain, with the rest looked up from reference TRBV9 and TRBJ1-1, is DSGVTQTPKHLITATGQRVTLRCSPRSGDLSVYWYQQSLDQGLQFLIQYYNGEERAKGNILERFSAQQFPDLHSELNLSSLELGDSALYFCASSSRTDTEAFFGQGTRLTVV.

The chain is built from TRBV5-4 and TRBJ2-7; 8 nucleotides line up with TRBD2. Germline CDR1 reads SGHNT; CDR2 reads YYREEE (reference sequence). Germline trimming cut 5 bases from V and 6 bases from J; bases unmatched to any gene: 10. This CDR3 region has 14 residues. CDR3 amino acids: CASSLGAGGPEQYF. The DNA of the CDR3 is TGTGCCAGCAGTCTTGGTGCGGGAGGCCCCGAGCAGTACTTC. The variable domain in full, with the rest retrieved from reference TRBV5-4 and TRBJ2-7, is ETGVTQSPTHLIKTRGQQVTLRCSSQSGHNTVSWYQQALGQGPQFIFQYYREEENGRGNFPPRFSGLQFPNYSSELNVNALELDDSALYLCASSLGAGGPEQYFGPGTRLTVT.

The chain couples TRBV27 to TRBJ2-7; TRBD2 might be the D (7 bases). V was trimmed by 8 bases and J by 7 bases, leaving 12 bases between them. The CDR3 consists of 11 residues. Germline V gives CDR1 MNHEY, CDR2 SMNVEV (reference sequence). CDR3 protein: CASGGAVEQYF. As DNA, the CDR3 is TGTGCCAGCGGGGGGGCCGTAGAGCAGTACTTC.

The gene calls are TRBV7-6 and TRBJ1-3; no clear D gene. V was clipped by 1 base and J by 12 bases, with 13 bases between them. CDR3 length equals 13 residues. Germline V CDR1 and CDR2: SGHVS, FNYEAQ. Here the CDR3 reads CASSLGEAALIYF. The CDR3 DNA reads TGTGCCAGCAGCTTAGGAGAGGCAGCACTCATATATTTT.

The gene calls are TRBV7-2 and TRBJ1-5; TRBD1 is a possible D gene (6 bases). V was cut by 5 bases and J by 5 bases, with 19 bases left in between. The CDR3 totals 16 residues. Germline loops: CDR1 SGHTA, CDR2 FQGNSA. DNA of the CDR3: TGTGCCAGCAGCGCCCGGGACACCTTACTCTATCAGCCCCAGCATTTT. Protein product: CASSARDTLLYQPQHF.

This clone turned up a few times. J is TRBJ2-1 and V is TRBV29-1; maybe TRBD2 (5 bases). This CDR3 comprises 13 residues. Per the germline V gene, CDR1 is SQVTM and CDR2 is ANQGSEA. Trimming removed 3 bases from V and 5 bases from J, with 11 bases in between. CDR3 protein: CSVEGRRDNEQFF. The CDR3, as DNA: TGCAGCGTTGAGGGCAGGCGGGACAATGAGCAGTTCTTC.

This chain links TRBV19 with TRBJ2-7; possibly TRBD2 for D (6 bases). In germline, CDR1 is LNHDA, CDR2 SQIVND (reference sequence). Trimming shortened V by 5 bases and J by 0 bases, and 11 bases separated the two germline ends. The CDR3 loop spans 14 amino acids. CDR3 region: CASSPSGGSYEQYV. In DNA, the CDR3 is TGTGCCAGTAGTCCCTCCGGGGGCTCCTACGAGCAGTACGTC.